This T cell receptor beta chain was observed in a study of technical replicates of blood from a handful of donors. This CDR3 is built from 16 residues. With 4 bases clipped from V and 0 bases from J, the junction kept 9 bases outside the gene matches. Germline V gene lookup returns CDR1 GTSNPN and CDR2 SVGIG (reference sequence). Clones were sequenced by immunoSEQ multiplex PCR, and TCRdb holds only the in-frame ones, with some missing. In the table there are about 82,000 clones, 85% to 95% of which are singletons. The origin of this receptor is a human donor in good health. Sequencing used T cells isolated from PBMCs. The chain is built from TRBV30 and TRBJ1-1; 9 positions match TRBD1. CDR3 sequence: CAWKGQGIRMNTEAFF. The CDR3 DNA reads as TGTGCCTGGAAGGGACAGGGCATTCGGATGAACACTGAAGCTTTCTTT.